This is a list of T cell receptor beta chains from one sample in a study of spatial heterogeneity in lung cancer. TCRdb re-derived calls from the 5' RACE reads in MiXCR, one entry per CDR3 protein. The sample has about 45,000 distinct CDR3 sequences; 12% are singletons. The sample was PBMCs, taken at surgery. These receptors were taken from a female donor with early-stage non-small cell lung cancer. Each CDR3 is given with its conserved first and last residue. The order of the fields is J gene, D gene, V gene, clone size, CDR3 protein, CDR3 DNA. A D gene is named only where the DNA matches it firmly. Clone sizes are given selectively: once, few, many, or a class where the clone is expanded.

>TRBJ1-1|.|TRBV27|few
CASSPTATAEAFF
TGTGCCAGCAGTCCCACTGCTACGGCTGAAGCTTTCTTT
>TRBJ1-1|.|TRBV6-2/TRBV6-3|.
CASTQTVMNTEAFF
TGTGCCAGCACCCAGACAGTCATGAACACTGAAGCTTTCTTT
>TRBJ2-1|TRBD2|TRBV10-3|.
CAGGAGASYNEQFF
TGTGCCGGGGGAGCGGGGGCCTCCTACAATGAGCAGTTCTTC
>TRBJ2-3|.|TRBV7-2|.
CASGLVRTYPGNTQYF
TGTGCCAGCGGCTTAGTGCGGACATACCCAGGGAATACGCAGTATTTT
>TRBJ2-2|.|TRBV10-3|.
CAISDPRGGFTGELFF
TGTGCCATCAGTGACCCCAGGGGGGGTTTCACCGGGGAGCTGTTTTTT
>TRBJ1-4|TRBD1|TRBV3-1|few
CASSQDLRTGTNEKLFF
TGTGCCAGCAGCCAAGATTTAAGGACAGGGACTAATGAAAAACTGTTTTTT
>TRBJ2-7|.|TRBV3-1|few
CASSHAPYEQYF
TGTGCCAGCAGCCATGCGCCCTACGAGCAGTACTTC
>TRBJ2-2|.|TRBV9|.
CASSVAPTVHTGGLFF
TGTGCCAGCAGCGTAGCTCCGACAGTTCACACCGGGGGGCTGTTTTTT
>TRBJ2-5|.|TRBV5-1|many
CASSLSGPWETQYF
TGCGCCAGCAGCTTGAGCGGGCCGTGGGAGACCCAGTACTTC
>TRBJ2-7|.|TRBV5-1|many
CASSFGGASYEQYF
TGCGCCAGCAGCTTTGGGGGTGCCAGCTACGAGCAGTACTTC
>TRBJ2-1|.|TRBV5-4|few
CASSAGQPLDNEQFF
TGTGCCAGCAGCGCAGGACAGCCCTTAGACAATGAGCAGTTCTTC
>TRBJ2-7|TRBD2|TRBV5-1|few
CASTATSGVSYEQYF
TGCGCCAGCACCGCTACTAGCGGGGTCTCCTACGAGCAGTACTTC
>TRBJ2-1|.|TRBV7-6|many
CASSHGARKLEQFF
TGTGCCAGCAGCCACGGGGCCCGGAAACTTGAGCAGTTCTTC
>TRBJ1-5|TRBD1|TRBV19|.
CATKDVTGNSNQPQHF
TGTGCCACCAAGGACGTGACAGGGAATAGCAATCAGCCCCAGCATTTT
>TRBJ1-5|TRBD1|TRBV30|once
CAWSIGTGGKKAQHF
TGTGCCTGGAGTATAGGGACAGGGGGGAAGAAGGCCCAGCATTTT
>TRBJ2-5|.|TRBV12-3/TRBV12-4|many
CASSLRQETQYF
TGTGCCAGCAGTTTAAGGCAAGAGACCCAGTACTTC
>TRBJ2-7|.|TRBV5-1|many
CASSVFQGEEQYF
TGCGCCAGCAGCGTATTTCAGGGAGAAGAGCAGTACTTC
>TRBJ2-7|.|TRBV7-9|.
CASSLGGGGRDEQYF
TGTGCCAGCAGCTTAGGGGGAGGAGGTCGGGACGAGCAGTACTTC
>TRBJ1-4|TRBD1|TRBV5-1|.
CASSQVTGAGEKLFF
TGCGCCAGCAGCCAAGTAACAGGGGCTGGTGAAAAACTGTTTTTT
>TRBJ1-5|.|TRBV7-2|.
CASSYTSGAVQPQHF
TGTGCCAGCAGCTACACCTCCGGGGCGGTTCAGCCCCAGCATTTT
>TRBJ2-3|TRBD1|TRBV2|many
CASSGGGSHTDTQYF
TGTGCCAGCAGTGGAGGGGGCAGTCACACAGATACGCAGTATTTT
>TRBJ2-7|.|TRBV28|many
CASSLRREQYF
TGTGCCAGCAGTTTGAGGCGCGAGCAGTACTTC
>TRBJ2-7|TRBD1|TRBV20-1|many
CSARDLRTGGSSYEQYF
TGCAGTGCTAGAGATCTTCGGACAGGGGGGAGCTCCTACGAGCAGTACTTC
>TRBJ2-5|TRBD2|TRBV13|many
CASSRTSGGPQETQYF
TGTGCCAGCAGCCGGACTAGCGGGGGACCTCAAGAGACCCAGTACTTC
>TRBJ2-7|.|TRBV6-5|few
CASSNNPYYSYEQYF
TGTGCCAGCAGTAACAATCCATACTACTCCTACGAGCAGTACTTC
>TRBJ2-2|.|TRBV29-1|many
CSVPGTPSGELFF
TGCAGCGTGCCCGGGACACCTTCCGGGGAGCTGTTTTTT
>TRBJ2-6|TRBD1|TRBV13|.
CASSLATGGLSGANVLTF
TGTGCCAGCAGCTTAGCGACAGGGGGTCTATCTGGGGCCAACGTCCTGACTTTC
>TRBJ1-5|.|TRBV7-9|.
CASSGAGLNQPQHF
TGTGCCAGCAGCGGGGCAGGGCTCAATCAGCCCCAGCATTTT
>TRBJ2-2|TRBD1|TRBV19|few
CASSIGDRGNTGELFF
TGTGCCAGTAGTATCGGAGACAGGGGGAACACCGGGGAGCTGTTTTTT
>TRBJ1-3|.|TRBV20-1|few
CSARTSGNTIYF
TGCAGTGCACGGACCTCTGGAAACACCATATATTTT
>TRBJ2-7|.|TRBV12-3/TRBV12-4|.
CASSLNRGDEQYF
TGTGCCAGCAGTTTAAATAGGGGCGACGAGCAGTACTTC
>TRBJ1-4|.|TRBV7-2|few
CASSFGQGGTNEKLFF
TGTGCCAGCAGCTTTGGCCAGGGTGGTACTAATGAAAAACTGTTTTTT
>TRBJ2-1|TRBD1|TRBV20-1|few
CSAQGQGRYNEQFF
TGCAGTGCCCAAGGACAGGGGAGGTACAATGAGCAGTTCTTC
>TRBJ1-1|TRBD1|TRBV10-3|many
CAISGYRGRGTEAFF
TGTGCCATCAGTGGGTACAGGGGGCGAGGCACTGAAGCTTTCTTT
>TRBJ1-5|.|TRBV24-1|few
CATGFGVGNQPQHF
TGTGCCACCGGCTTTGGGGTCGGCAATCAGCCCCAGCATTTT
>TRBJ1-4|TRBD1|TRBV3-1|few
CASSRQGRTTNEKLFF
TGTGCCAGCAGTCGACAGGGAAGGACAACTAATGAAAAACTGTTTTTT
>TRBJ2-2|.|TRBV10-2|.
CASGLWGGELFF
TGCGCCAGCGGCCTATGGGGCGGGGAGCTGTTTTTT
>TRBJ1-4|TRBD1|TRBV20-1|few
CSATGTGGEKLFF
TGCAGTGCGACCGGGACAGGCGGCGAAAAACTGTTTTTT
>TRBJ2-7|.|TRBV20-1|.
CSARAGHEQYF
TGCAGTGCTAGAGCGGGACACGAGCAGTACTTC
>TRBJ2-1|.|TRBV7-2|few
CATAWGGAENEQFF
TGTGCCACCGCCTGGGGGGGGGCTGAGAATGAGCAGTTCTTC
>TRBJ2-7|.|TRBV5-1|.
CASSLGTARAHEQYF
TGCGCCAGCAGCTTGGGGACAGCGCGGGCCCACGAGCAGTACTTC
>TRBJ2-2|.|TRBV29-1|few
CSVVTVTGELFF
TGCAGCGTTGTGACTGTCACCGGGGAGCTGTTTTTT
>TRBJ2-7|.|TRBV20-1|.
CSARPGNIDEQYF
TGCAGTGCTAGACCAGGGAATATCGACGAGCAGTACTTC
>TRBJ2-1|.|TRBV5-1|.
CASSLQSTGNEQFF
TGCGCCAGCAGCTTGCAATCGACGGGCAATGAGCAGTTCTTC
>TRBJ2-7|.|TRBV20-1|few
CSAPLVNEQYF
TGCAGTGCTCCCTTAGTAAACGAGCAGTACTTC
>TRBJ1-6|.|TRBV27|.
CASSYSGASSYNSPLHF
TGTGCCAGCAGTTACTCGGGGGCCAGCTCCTATAATTCACCCCTCCACTTT
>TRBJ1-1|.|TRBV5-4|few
CASSFGAGVYRTEAFF
TGTGCCAGCAGCTTTGGGGCAGGGGTGTATAGGACTGAAGCTTTCTTT
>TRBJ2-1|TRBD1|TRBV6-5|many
CASSRTGGALNEQFF
TGTGCCAGCAGTCGGACAGGGGGCGCGTTAAATGAGCAGTTCTTC